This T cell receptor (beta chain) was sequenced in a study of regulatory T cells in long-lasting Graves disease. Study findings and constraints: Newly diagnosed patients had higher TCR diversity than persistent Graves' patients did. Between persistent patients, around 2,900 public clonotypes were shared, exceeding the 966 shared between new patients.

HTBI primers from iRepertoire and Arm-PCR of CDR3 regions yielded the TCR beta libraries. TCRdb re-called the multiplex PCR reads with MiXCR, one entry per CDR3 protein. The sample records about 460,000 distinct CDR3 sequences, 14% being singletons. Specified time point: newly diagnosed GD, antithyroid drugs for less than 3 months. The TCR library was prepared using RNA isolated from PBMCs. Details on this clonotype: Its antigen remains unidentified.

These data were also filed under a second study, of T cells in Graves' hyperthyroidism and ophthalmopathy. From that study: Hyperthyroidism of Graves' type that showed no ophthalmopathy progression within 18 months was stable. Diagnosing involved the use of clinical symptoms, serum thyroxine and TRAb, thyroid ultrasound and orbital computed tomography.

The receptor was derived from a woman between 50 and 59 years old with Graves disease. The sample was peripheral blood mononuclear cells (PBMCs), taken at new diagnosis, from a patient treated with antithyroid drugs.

The CDR3 nucleotides are TGTGCCAGCTCACCACGCCTCGGGGGCTACGAGCAGTACTTC. Encoded protein: CASSPRLGGYEQYF. The chain carries TRBV18 and TRBJ2-7, with D possibly being TRBD2 (6 bases). Trimming removed 1 base at V and 3 bases at J, with 10 bases between. There are 14 residues in the CDR3. Germline values: CDR1 KGHSH, CDR2 LQKENI.